Each of the 30 T cell receptor beta chains below was sequenced from the same sample in a study of T cells in Graves' hyperthyroidism and ophthalmopathy. Amplification of TCR beta CDR3 regions was performed using RNA transcripts as template. Researchers ran a first-round RT-PCR on the TCR CDR3 using the HTBI primer set. One entry per CDR3 protein, called by TCRdb with MiXCR from the multiplex PCR reads. This table holds under 700,000 distinct CDR3 sequences, over 15% found once. Specimen: blood. Source of these receptors: a woman aged 18-29 years with Graves' hyperthyroidism.

This clonotype was counted only a few times. The chain recombines TRBV20-1 with TRBJ2-7, with 8 nucleotides matching TRBD1. There are 11 residues in the CDR3. The V and J ends lost 8 bases and 3 bases, in that order; junction bases with no gene match: 3. The germline CDR1 and CDR2 sequences are DFQATT and SNEGSKA (reference sequence). CDR3 nucleotide sequence: TGCAGTTGGGGACAGGACTACGAGCAGTACTTC. It encodes CSWGQDYEQYF.

This clonotype was counted only a few times. The J gene is TRBJ2-1, the V gene TRBV6-5; D possibly uses TRBD1 or TRBD2 (5 bases each). Looked up from germline, CDR1 is MNHEY and CDR2 is SVGAGI. The CDR3 has 15 amino acids. V was clipped by 4 bases and J by 6 bases, with 16 bases between them. The CDR3 sequence is CASSFTGLVLNEQFF. The CDR3 bases are TGTGCCAGCAGTTTTACGGGGCTAGTCCTCAATGAGCAGTTCTTC.

As concerns this clonotype: Since a much larger clone is just one base distant, this may be a read error. In this CDR3 the conserved last residue, phenylalanine or tryptophan, is missing, so a read error is likely. This chain links TRBV27 with TRBJ1-2, with 8 bases lining up with TRBD1. The CDR3 is 15 residues long. V gave up 6 bases and J gave up 0 bases; unmatched junction bases: 6. The germline V gene has CDR1 MNHEY and CDR2 SMNVEV (reference sequence). The CDR3 reads CASRTGAYSNYGYTS. CDR3 bases: TGTGCCAGCAGGACAGGGGCGTATTCTAACTATGGCTACACCTCC.

This clonotype turned up a few times. The V gene is TRBV20-1, the J gene TRBJ2-2; 8 positions match TRBD2. CDR1 and CDR2 (germline): DFQATT, SNEGSKA (reference sequence). The CDR3 is 14 residues long. Trimming removed 1 base from V and 9 bases from J; junction bases left unmatched: 7. CDR3 sequence: CSARGASGFRELFF. The CDR3 DNA reads as TGCAGTGCTAGAGGGGCTAGCGGGTTCCGGGAGCTGTTTTTT.

This clonotype has ten or more counts. The chain links TRBV6-2 or TRBV6-3 to TRBJ2-4; D remains ambiguous. Trimming removed 7 bases from V and 0 bases from J, with 13 bases in between. Germline-derived CDR1 and CDR2 are MNHEY and SVGEGT. The CDR3 spans 15 residues. The CDR3 sequence is CASTPRTGAKNIQYF. The CDR3 DNA follows: TGTGCCAGCACCCCACGGACGGGAGCCAAAAACATTCAGTACTTC.

This clonotype was seen ten or more times. CDR3 loop: CASSPIVSSYEQYF. The CDR3 region has the DNA TGTGCCAGCAGTCCGATAGTCAGCTCCTACGAGCAGTACTTC. The chain is built from TRBV27 and TRBJ2-7; D is unresolved. Trimming took 5 bases from V and 0 from J, leaving 11 bases between them. CDR3 size: 14 residues. From germline, CDR1 is MNHEY and CDR2 SMNVEV (reference sequence).

The chain joins TRBV20-1 to TRBJ2-5; TRBD2 matches at 15 bases. Germline V gene lookup returns CDR1 DFQATT and CDR2 SNEGSKA (reference sequence). The trim removed 1 base at V and 5 bases at J, leaving 2 bases unmatched. This CDR3 has 15 amino acids. This CDR3 is CSARGGTSGRETQYF. The CDR3 DNA is TGCAGTGCTAGAGGGGGGACTAGCGGGAGGGAGACCCAGTACTTC.

This clonotype was observed a single time. Compared with germline, one end of the junction differs, possibly owing to a read error. V and J are TRBV15 and TRBJ2-3, with D tentatively TRBD2 (5 bases). CDR1 is LNHNV and CDR2 is YYDKDF in the germline V gene (reference sequence). The CDR3 loop spans 17 amino acids. DNA of the CDR3: TGTGCCACCGGCAGAGATTGGACCCCGGGGATCACAGATACGCAGTATTTT. It yields the protein CATGRDWTPGITDTQYF.

CDR3 region: CATSDPGQGDTEAFF. CDR3 nucleotides: TGTGCCACCAGTGACCCGGGACAGGGGGACACTGAAGCTTTCTTT. The chain joins TRBV24-1 to TRBJ1-1, with 11 bases lining up with TRBD1. The ends lost 4 bases at V and 3 bases at J; junction bases unmatched: 3. The germline gives CDR1 KGHDR, CDR2 SFDVKD. This CDR3 spans 15 amino acids.

The CDR3 reads CASSAPRTGRKGEAFF. The CDR3 nucleotides read TGTGCCAGCAGTGCACCTAGGACAGGGCGAAAAGGTGAAGCTTTCTTT. V gene TRBV12-3 or TRBV12-4 combines with J gene TRBJ1-1; 8 bases are shared with TRBD1. The length of the CDR3 is 16 residues. Trimming removed 5 bases from V and 7 bases from J; junction bases left unmatched: 15.

Only a few counts were recorded for this clonotype. The chain has TRBV20-1 and TRBJ2-1, with 10 bases matching TRBD2. This CDR3 has 14 residues. The germline V gene has CDR1 DFQATT and CDR2 SNEGSKA (reference sequence). V gave up 5 bases and J gave up 3 bases; unmatched junction bases: 4. CDR3 nucleotide sequence: TGCAGTGCTCTTAGCGGGAGGCTCTACAATGAGCAGTTCTTC. Its protein product is CSALSGRLYNEQFF.

This clonotype was counted only a few times. V usage is TRBV28 and J usage is TRBJ2-3, with TRBD2 matching over 9 bases. CDR1 and CDR2 from the germline V gene are MDHEN and SYDVKM. V trimming: 3 bases; J trimming: 2 bases; junction bases outside the gene matches: 9. CDR3 length: 17 residues. CDR3 sequence reads: CASSFPLAGALTDTQYF. The CDR3 coding sequence is TGTGCCAGCAGTTTCCCTTTAGCGGGAGCCCTCACAGATACGCAGTATTTT.

The rearrangement joins TRBV28 to TRBJ2-5; D may be TRBD2 (5 bases). This CDR3 comprises 12 residues. The germline V gene encodes CDR1 MDHEN and CDR2 SYDVKM. V lost 7 bases and J lost 7, with 13 bases in between. Here the CDR3 reads CASIGRAGTQYF. CDR3 nucleotides: TGTGCCAGCATTGGCCGGGCGGGGACCCAGTACTTC.

The chain links TRBV19 to TRBJ1-3; D not resolved. CDR1 and CDR2 (germline): LNHDA, SQIVND (reference sequence). The CDR3 totals 12 residues. V gave up 10 bases and J gave up 0 bases, with 7 bases separating them. CDR3 loop: CATAFSGNTIYF. The CDR3 bases are TGTGCCACTGCCTTCTCTGGAAACACCATATATTTT.

This clonotype was seen a handful of times. The chain joins TRBV6-1 to TRBJ2-1; 9 bases align to TRBD2. The germline V gene has CDR1 MNHNS and CDR2 SASEGT. V was pared by 5 bases and J by 6 bases, with 5 bases of the junction left unmatched. The CDR3 is made up of 14 amino acids. The CDR3 protein is CASSPGLAVNEQFF. Here the CDR3 DNA reads TGTGCCAGCAGTCCGGGACTAGCTGTCAATGAGCAGTTCTTC.

V and J are TRBV4-1 and TRBJ2-7; D may match TRBD1 or TRBD2 (5 bases each). The CDR3 totals 15 residues. Germline V lookup: CDR1 MGHRA, CDR2 YSYEKL. V lost 2 bases and J lost 7, with 18 bases in between. The CDR3 sequence is CASSQNWGFMGEQYF. The DNA of the CDR3 is TGCGCCAGCAGCCAAAATTGGGGGTTCATGGGGGAGCAGTACTTC.

The chain is built from TRBV5-1 and TRBJ2-1; D perhaps matches TRBD1 (5 bases). V dropped 4 bases and J dropped 2 bases, with 7 bases sitting between them. There are 13 residues in the CDR3. Looked up from germline, CDR1 is SGHRS and CDR2 is YFSETQ. The CDR3 nucleotides are TGCGCCAGCAGCGCGACAGCCTACAATGAGCAGTTCTTC. Its translation: CASSATAYNEQFF.

This clonotype was found a few times. The rearrangement uses TRBV29-1 and TRBJ1-2; TRBD1 matches at 9 bases. From germline, CDR1 is SQVTM and CDR2 ANQGSEA. V shed 2 bases, J shed 1 base, and the junction held 2 bases outside the gene matches. The length of the CDR3 is 14 residues. The CDR3 region has the DNA TGCAGCGTTGAAAGACAGGGGGTTAACTATGGCTACACCTTC. Protein sequence: CSVERQGVNYGYTF.

This clonotype was seen a few times. This chain joins TRBV9 and TRBJ2-2; 9 bases agree with TRBD2. The CDR3 loop spans 14 amino acids. J lost 5 bases, V lost 3 bases, and 2 bases had no gene match. CDR1 SGDLS and CDR2 YYNGEE come from the germline V gene. In DNA form, the CDR3 reads TGTGCCAGCAGCGGAGCGGGGGGAACCGGGGAGCTGTTTTTT. Its translation is CASSGAGGTGELFF.

This clonotype was counted at least ten times. V is TRBV30 and J is TRBJ2-1; 7 bases align to TRBD2. Germline V gene lookup returns CDR1 GTSNPN and CDR2 SVGIG (reference sequence). The CDR3 consists of 13 residues. Trimming removed 7 bases from V and 2 bases from J; junction bases left unmatched: 5. The CDR3 here is CASQAGTYNEQFF. The CDR3 DNA follows: TGTGCCTCCCAAGCGGGAACCTACAATGAGCAGTTCTTC.

This sequence joins TRBV20-1 and TRBJ2-3; D is unresolved. The germline V and J ends were trimmed by 4 bases and 1 base, with 15 bases remaining between them. Germline CDR1 and CDR2: DFQATT and SNEGSKA (reference sequence). CDR3 length equals 15 residues. The CDR3 loop reads CSAIVRALGTDTQYF. The CDR3 DNA follows: TGCAGTGCTATAGTCCGGGCCCTGGGCACAGATACGCAGTATTTT.

V and J are TRBV7-9 and TRBJ2-7; D gene uncertain. V lost 3 bases, J lost 5 bases, and 14 bases lay in between. Per germline, CDR1 SEHNR and CDR2 FQNEAQ (reference sequence). This CDR3 contains 14 residues. In nucleotides, the CDR3 is TGTGCCAGCAGCTTGAGTGGGATCCCCCACGAGCAGTACTTC. This encodes CASSLSGIPHEQYF.

This chain joins TRBV10-2 and TRBJ2-7, with 13 bases fitting TRBD2. The CDR3 is made up of 15 amino acids. Germline CDR1 WSHSY, CDR2 SAAADI. V lost 5 bases to trimming and J lost 6 bases; unmatched junction nucleotides: 7. The CDR3, as DNA: TGCGCCAGCAGTTTCAAGGGACTAGCGGGACGCGAGCAGTACTTC. Translating it yields CASSFKGLAGREQYF.

This clonotype was found many times. The chain uses TRBV7-9 and TRBJ2-1; TRBD1 agrees at 12 bases. Germline trimming cut 5 bases from V and 7 bases from J; bases unmatched to any gene: 6. The CDR3 consists of 15 residues. CDR1 and CDR2 from the germline V gene are SEHNR and FQNEAQ (reference sequence). CDR3 in amino acids: CASSLGTGGKNEQFF. As DNA, the CDR3 is TGTGCCAGCAGCCTGGGGACAGGGGGCAAGAATGAGCAGTTCTTC.

This clonotype has a count of ten or more. The chain employs TRBV7-8 and TRBJ1-1; the D gene is possibly TRBD1 (5 bases). From germline, CDR1 is SGHVS and CDR2 FQNEAQ. Trimming left V 5 bases short and J 1 base short, with 11 bases between. The CDR3 sequence is 14 residues long. CDR3 bases: TGTGCCAGCAGCACAGGACGGTGGAACACTGAAGCTTTCTTT. As protein: CASSTGRWNTEAFF.

This clonotype has a count of ten or more. The DNA of the CDR3 is TGTGCCAGCAGTTACGGGGACGGCACAGATACGCAGTATTTT. Its protein product is CASSYGDGTDTQYF. This chain uses TRBV12-3 or TRBV12-4 with TRBJ2-3; the D call may be TRBD1 or TRBD2 (5 bases each). V was shortened by 4 bases and J by 1 base, with 9 bases between the two germline ends. This CDR3 is 14 amino acids long.

This clonotype has more than one count but fewer than ten. V gene TRBV12-5 combines with J gene TRBJ2-3, with a weak D call TRBD2 (5 bases). V lost 8 bases and J 3 bases, leaving 12 bases between the germline ends. The CDR3 covers 13 residues. Germline-derived CDR1 and CDR2 are LGHNT and FRNRAP. CDR3 nucleotide sequence: TGTGCTAGTTCGGGGATTAGAACAGATACGCAGTATTTT. Its translation: CASSGIRTDTQYF.

This clonotype was seen ten or more times. The chain combines TRBV7-3 with TRBJ1-6; D possibly corresponds to TRBD1 (5 bases). The CDR3 is made up of 15 amino acids. CDR1 and CDR2 from the germline V gene are SGHTA and FQGTGA. Trimming removed 6 bases from V and 10 bases from J, with 19 bases in between. The DNA for the CDR3 is TGTGCCAGCAGAGTACAGGACGACGGTCGATCACCCCTCCACTTT. Protein sequence: CASRVQDDGRSPLHF.

This clonotype has a count of ten or more. V and J are TRBV2 and TRBJ2-1; 8 bases fit TRBD2. V trimming: 3 bases; J trimming: 5 bases; junction bases outside the gene matches: 6. CDR1 and CDR2 (germline): SNHLY, FYNNEI. This CDR3 is 15 amino acids long. The DNA for the CDR3 is TGTGCCAGCAGTGACGGGACTAGACGGGACAATGAGCAGTTCTTC. As protein: CASSDGTRRDNEQFF.

The chain has TRBV25-1 and TRBJ2-3; tentatively, D is TRBD1 or TRBD2 (6 bases each). V was trimmed by 3 bases and J by 1 base, leaving 17 bases between them. This CDR3 spans 17 amino acids. The germline CDR1 and CDR2 sequences are MGHDK and SYGVNS. The CDR3 spells CASSEGGSLFRTDTQYF. The DNA of the CDR3 is TGTGCCAGCAGTGAGGGGGGCAGTCTCTTTCGCACAGATACGCAGTATTTT.